This TCR beta chain was retrieved from a study of T-cell memory formation after mild COVID-19. TCRdb re-called the 5' RACE reads through MiXCR, storing one row per CDR3 protein. The data contain 450,000 or so distinct CDR3 sequences, nearly 25% of them seen just once; the ten biggest clones take up around an eighth. Trimming took 5 bases from V and 4 from J; bases not matched to a gene: 9. CDR3 size: 15 residues. This clonotype originated in an adult woman who had mild COVID-19 (a few samples of this study predate the infection). Cell type and time point are not known. The gene calls are TRBV12-3 or TRBV12-4 and TRBJ2-7; TRBD1 matches at 9 bases. The sample comprised PBMCs or a T cell subset sorted from them (not recorded which). The CDR3 DNA sequence: TGTGCCAGCAGTGCCTCCGGGACAGGGTCGTACGAGCAGTACTTC. Translating gives CASSASGTGSYEQYF.